The 27 T cell receptor beta chains below were found in one sample sequenced in a study of T cell responses to AZD1222 COVID-19 vaccine. Some clones are missing from TCRdb's copy, which holds only in-frame ones; the method was immunoSEQ multiplex PCR. Among about 120,000 clones listed, roughly four fifths were seen once. This sample comprised peripheral blood, obtained on day 0 of AZD1222 vaccination. The source of these receptors is an adult in good health.

The gene calls are TRBV7-9 and TRBJ2-3, with TRBD1 identical over 8 bases. The V segment lost 8 bases and the J segment 1 base; nucleotides outside the gene matches: 2. This CDR3 region has 13 residues. Germline CDR1 and CDR2: SEHNR and FQNEAQ (reference sequence). CDR3 nucleotide sequence: TGTGCCAGCGTCAGGGGGCGCACAGATACGCAGTATTTT. Amino acids: CASVRGRTDTQYF.

The chain is built from TRBV5-5 and TRBJ2-7; TRBD1 matches 10 bases. This CDR3 contains 15 residues. Germline V gene lookup returns CDR1 SGHKS and CDR2 YYEKEE (reference sequence). The V gene end was trimmed by 0 bases and the J gene end by 4 bases; junction bases not matched to a gene: 4. CDR3 residues: CASSLARDRGYEQYF. The CDR3 nucleotides are TGTGCCAGCAGCTTGGCCCGGGACAGGGGTTACGAGCAGTACTTC. The full variable domain, completed using reference TRBV5-5 and TRBJ2-7, is DAGVTQSPTHLIKTRGQQVTLRCSPISGHKSVSWYQQVLGQGPQFIFQYYEKEERGRGNFPDRFSARQFPNYSSELNVNALLLGDSALYLCASSLARDRGYEQYFGPGTRLTVT.

V usage is TRBV24-1 and J usage is TRBJ2-7, with a possible D match to TRBD2 (5 bases). The CDR3 is 15 residues long. CDR1 is KGHDR, CDR2 SFDVKD, per germline. Trimming pared 7 bases from V and 6 bases from J, leaving 21 bases between. The chain's CDR3 is CATSWRTGSLREQYF. DNA of the CDR3: TGTGCCACCAGCTGGAGGACGGGATCTTTGCGCGAGCAGTACTTC.

In DNA form, the CDR3 reads TGTGCCAGCCGTCTCGGGGGAAGCACAGATACGCAGTATTTT. As protein: CASRLGGSTDTQYF. This chain links TRBV7-9 with TRBJ2-3; D is perhaps TRBD2 (6 bases). V was shortened by 8 bases and J by 0 bases, with 12 bases between the two germline ends. This CDR3 spans 14 amino acids. CDR1 and CDR2 from the germline V gene are SEHNR and FQNEAQ (reference sequence).

The genes are TRBV4-3 and TRBJ2-7, with D possibly being TRBD2 (5 bases). The V gene's germline CDR1 is LGHNA and CDR2 YSLEER. CDR3 length: 15 residues. The V end lost 0 bases, the J end lost 3 bases, and 12 bases lay between the germline ends. The CDR3 DNA sequence: TGCGCCAGCAGCCAAGATCGCCGGGGTCGCTACGAGCAGTACTTC. This translates into CASSQDRRGRYEQYF.

The CDR3 here is CASSVSRGLQETQYF. The CDR3 DNA reads as TGTGCCAGCAGCGTATCGAGGGGCCTCCAAGAGACCCAGTACTTC. V and J are TRBV9 and TRBJ2-5; the D gene could be TRBD1 or TRBD2 (5 bases each). V lost 1 base and J lost 1, with 11 bases in between. The CDR3 sequence is 15 residues long. Germline CDR1 reads SGDLS; CDR2 reads YYNGEE.

DNA of the CDR3: TGTGCCAGCAGCCGTGGGCAGGGGAGTACCGGGGAGCTGTTTTTT. Its translation is CASSRGQGSTGELFF. This chain joins TRBV14 and TRBJ2-2, with D possibly being TRBD1 (6 bases). This CDR3 region has 15 residues. V was clipped by 4 bases and J by 5 bases, with 14 bases between them. Germline V lookup: CDR1 SGHDN, CDR2 FVKESK.

The rearrangement links TRBV7-2 to TRBJ2-7, with unresolved D. This CDR3 has 13 residues. V was pared by 4 bases and J by 6 bases, with 13 bases between. CDR1 and CDR2 from the germline V gene are SGHTA and FQGNSA. CDR3 region: CASSSPRRPEQYF. The CDR3 DNA is TGTGCCAGCAGCTCCCCGAGACGGCCCGAGCAGTACTTC.

V and J are TRBV19 and TRBJ2-1; TRBD2 aligns across 7 bases. V lost 1 base and J lost 0; bases outside the gene matches: 3. Germline CDR1 is LNHDA and CDR2 is SQIVND (reference sequence). CDR3 length: 16 amino acids. The CDR3 DNA is TGTGCCAGTAGTATAGGAGCGGGGAGCTCCTACAATGAGCAGTTCTTC. It yields the protein CASSIGAGSSYNEQFF. The entire variable domain, with the rest obtained from reference TRBV19 and TRBJ2-1, is as follows: DGGITQSPKYLFRKEGQNVTLSCEQNLNHDAMYWYRQDPGQGLRLIYYSQIVNDFQKGDIAEGYSVSREKKESFPLTVTSAQKNPTAFYLCASSIGAGSSYNEQFFGPGTRLTVL.

The genes are TRBV10-3 and TRBJ2-3; 14 positions agree with TRBD2. With 4 bases clipped from V and 5 bases from J, the junction kept 5 bases outside the gene matches. This CDR3 is built from 16 residues. CDR1 and CDR2 from the germline V gene are ENHRY and SYGVKD. The CDR3, as DNA: TGTGCCATCAGTGGGGGGACTAGCGGGGGCAGAGATACGCAGTATTTT. Protein product: CAISGGTSGGRDTQYF.

The chain couples TRBV11-3 to TRBJ1-1; no clear D. Deletions cut 5 bases from V and 1 base from J, with 17 bases between. The CDR3 sequence is 16 residues long. CDR1 SGHNT and CDR2 YENEEA come from the germline V gene. CDR3 in amino acids: CASSPGYGRGNTEAFF. Here the CDR3 DNA reads TGTGCCAGCAGCCCGGGGTACGGTCGAGGGAACACTGAAGCTTTCTTT.

The V call is TRBV6-2 or TRBV6-3, the J call TRBJ1-1, with TRBD1 as a possible D gene (5 bases). This CDR3 spans 13 amino acids. The V end was cut by 5 bases, the J end by 4 bases, with 11 bases between. In germline, CDR1 is MNHEY, CDR2 SVGEGT. In nucleotides, the CDR3 is TGTGCCAGCAGTAAAGACAGTATCACTGAAGCTTTCTTT. This sequence encodes CASSKDSITEAFF.

The rearrangement uses TRBV19 and TRBJ1-1; possibly TRBD1 for D (6 bases). This CDR3 contains 15 residues. Trimming took off 5 bases at V and 3 bases at J, with 16 bases between the two ends. Germline values: CDR1 LNHDA, CDR2 SQIVND (reference sequence). This CDR3 is CASSSYSTGDTEAFF. CDR3 bases: TGTGCCAGTAGTTCCTACTCGACAGGCGACACTGAAGCTTTCTTT.

The rearrangement joins TRBV6-5 to TRBJ1-2; D unresolved. Trimming removed 7 bases from V and 4 bases from J, with 13 bases in between. The CDR3 runs to 13 residues. CDR1 is MNHEY and CDR2 is SVGAGI in the germline V gene. The CDR3 loop reads CASISDGFYGYTF. CDR3 in DNA: TGTGCCAGCATCTCGGACGGTTTCTATGGCTACACCTTC.

In DNA form, the CDR3 reads TGTCCCGGGGCGAATACGCAGTATTTT. Translated: CPGANTQYF. V and J are TRBV3-1 (or the pseudogene TRBV3-2) and TRBJ2-3, with D perhaps assigned TRBD1 or TRBD2 (5 bases each). Germline loops: CDR1 LGHDT, CDR2 YNNKEL (reference sequence). CDR3 length: 9 amino acids.

This chain connects TRBV4-1 to TRBJ1-3; D unresolved. This CDR3 is 17 amino acids long. Germline lookup yields CDR1 MGHRA and CDR2 YSYEKL. Trimming shortened V by 1 base and J by 7 bases, and 20 bases separated the two germline ends. The CDR3 nucleotides read TGCGCCAGCAGCCAAGGCCACCTTGCAAGACATCGGAACACCATATATTTT. Its translation: CASSQGHLARHRNTIYF.

The V gene is TRBV14, the J gene TRBJ1-4, with D hard to call. Looked up from germline, CDR1 is SGHDN and CDR2 is FVKESK. This CDR3 is 14 amino acids long. V shed 4 bases and J shed 8 bases, with 14 bases lying between them. The CDR3, as DNA: TGTGCCAGCAGCCCTTTGACGGTCCGAGAAAAACTGTTTTTT. Its translation is CASSPLTVREKLFF.

The V gene is TRBV19, the J gene TRBJ2-3; the match to TRBD1 covers 8 bases. CDR1 is LNHDA and CDR2 is SQIVND in the germline V gene (reference sequence). The CDR3 has 14 residues. The V segment lost 5 bases and the J segment 7 bases; nucleotides outside the gene matches: 8. CDR3 coding DNA: TGTGCCAGTAGTCTGAACCAGGGGGCGAATACGCAGTATTTT. As protein: CASSLNQGANTQYF.

This CDR3 is CASRPFRLHQETQYF. The CDR3 coding sequence is TGTGCCAGCAGACCCTTTAGACTCCACCAAGAGACCCAGTACTTC. The V gene is TRBV6-5, the J gene TRBJ2-5; unclear D gene. V was shortened by 6 bases and J by 0 bases, with 14 bases between the two germline ends. In germline, CDR1 is MNHEY, CDR2 SVGAGI. There are 15 residues in the CDR3.

The chain joins TRBV7-7 to TRBJ2-4, with D perhaps matching TRBD2 (7 bases). There are 17 residues in the CDR3. Trimming removed 4 bases from V and 1 base from J, with 17 bases in between. Germline V gene lookup returns CDR1 SSHAT and CDR2 FNYEAQ (reference sequence). DNA for the CDR3: TGTGCCAGCAGCTCCCGTGCGGGGGCAAAGGCCAAAAACATTCAGTACTTC. Protein product: CASSSRAGAKAKNIQYF. The full variable domain, with the rest looked up from reference TRBV7-7 and TRBJ2-4, is GAGVSQSPRYKVTKRGQDVTLRCDPISSHATLYWYQQALGQGPEFLTYFNYEAQPDKSGLPSDRFSAERPEGSISTLTIQRTEQRDSAMYRCASSSRAGAKAKNIQYFGAGTRLSVL.

This clone has only a few counts. J is TRBJ1-4 and V is TRBV14; 8 nucleotides match TRBD1. V shed 4 bases, J shed 4 bases, and the junction held 8 bases outside the gene matches. The CDR3 covers 16 residues. Germline V gives CDR1 SGHDN, CDR2 FVKESK. CDR3 amino acids: CASSPGTGFSNEKLFF. The CDR3 DNA is TGTGCCAGCAGCCCCGGGACAGGTTTTAGTAATGAAAAACTGTTTTTT.

The CDR3 region has the DNA TGTGCCAGCGACGACAGGGGAACCTCGGAGCAGTACTTC. Translation gives CASDDRGTSEQYF. The chain carries TRBV3-1 (or the pseudogene TRBV3-2) and TRBJ2-7; 8 bases are a match to TRBD1. V shed 8 bases and J 7 bases; nucleotides not matched to a gene: 10. This CDR3 is built from 13 residues. Germline V gene lookup returns CDR1 LGHDT and CDR2 YNNKEL (reference sequence).

As regards this clone: The junction differs from germline at one of its ends, possibly a read error. This chain links TRBV5-1 with TRBJ1-1, with 7 bases matching TRBD1. Germline lookup yields CDR1 SGHRS and CDR2 YFSETQ. This CDR3 comprises 17 residues. In DNA form, the CDR3 reads TGCGCCAGCGGCTTAGGGAGAAGTAACAGGGGGAACACTGAAGCTTTCTTT. This translates into CASGLGRSNRGNTEAFF.

This sequence joins TRBV2 and TRBJ2-3; D is ambiguous. The CDR3 is made up of 14 amino acids. Germline CDR1 reads SNHLY; CDR2 reads FYNNEI. Trimming took off 11 bases at V and 2 bases at J, with 17 bases between the two ends. As DNA, the CDR3 is TGTGCCTGTCGACCGGGCGAAATCACAGATACGCAGTATTTT. Residues: CACRPGEITDTQYF. Combining the CDR3 with reference TRBV2 and TRBJ2-3 gives the whole variable domain EPEVTQTPSHQVTQMGQEVILRCVPISNHLYFYWYRQILGQKVEFLVSFYNNEISEKSEIFDDQFSVERPDGSNFTLKIRSTKLEDSAMYFCACRPGEITDTQYFGPGTRLTVL.

The genes are TRBV3-1 (or the pseudogene TRBV3-2) and TRBJ2-1; D unresolved. This CDR3 is 13 amino acids long. Trimming stripped 4 bases from V and 5 bases from J, with 9 bases between. Germline assignment: CDR1 LGHDT and CDR2 YNNKEL (reference sequence). The CDR3, as DNA: TGTGCCAGCAGCCGGGCTGGGGACAATGAGCAGTTCTTC. Translating gives CASSRAGDNEQFF.

This clone turned up a few times. The gene calls are TRBV28 and TRBJ2-2; 8 bases align to TRBD1. CDR1 MDHEN and CDR2 SYDVKM come from the germline V gene. With V trimmed by 5 bases and J by 6 bases, 8 bases remained unmatched. The CDR3 totals 15 residues. The CDR3 protein is CASSPRTGSPGELFF. CDR3 DNA: TGTGCCAGCAGTCCCCGGACAGGGAGTCCCGGGGAGCTGTTTTTT.

The V gene is TRBV18, the J gene TRBJ2-1; D gene uncertain. Deletions cut 4 bases from V and 5 bases from J, with 3 bases between. The germline CDR1 and CDR2 sequences are KGHSH and LQKENI. This CDR3 contains 11 residues. The CDR3 is CASSLHNEQFF. The CDR3, as DNA: TGTGCCAGCTCACTACACAATGAGCAGTTCTTC.